Shown below are 20 T cell receptor beta chains from a single sample sequenced in a study of blood T cell repertoires in COVID-19. Here immunoSEQ multiplex PCR was the method, and the copy in TCRdb shows in-frame clones only, minus some. The sample comprises fewer than 200,000 clones, 85% to 90% of which are singletons, and roughly 2.5% rests with the top ten. The sequenced material came from peripheral blood. The receptors shown here come from a woman older than 75 with COVID-19, enrolled during active disease.

This clone was observed a single time. As DNA, the CDR3 is TGCGCCAGCGCCCGGGAGGGGGTAGGCACCGGGGAGCTGTTTTTT. Its translation: CASAREGVGTGELFF. The chain is built from TRBV5-1 and TRBJ2-2, with TRBD2 identical over 8 bases. V lost 7 bases and J lost 4; bases outside the gene matches: 9. CDR1 is SGHRS and CDR2 is YFSETQ in the germline V gene. The CDR3 contains 15 residues. The full variable domain, rest sourced from reference TRBV5-1 and TRBJ2-2, is KAGVTQTPRYLIKTRGQQVTLSCSPISGHRSVSWYQQTPGQGLQFLFEYFSETQRNKGNFPGRFSGRQFSNSRSEMNVSTLELGDSALYLCASAREGVGTGELFFGEGSRLTVL.

The count of this clone is one. The chain uses TRBV4-1 and TRBJ2-1; 10 bases line up with TRBD2. Per germline, CDR1 MGHRA and CDR2 YSYEKL. J was trimmed by 2 bases and V by 0 bases; bases with no gene match: 4. This CDR3 spans 17 amino acids. The CDR3 DNA reads TGCGCCAGCAGCCAAGATCGGCTAGCGGGAGCCTACAATGAGCAGTTCTTC. It encodes CASSQDRLAGAYNEQFF.

The V gene is TRBV5-4, the J gene TRBJ2-4, with TRBD1 identical over 11 bases. V was pared by 4 bases and J by 9 bases, with 9 bases of the junction left unmatched. Germline values: CDR1 SGHNT, CDR2 YYREEE (reference sequence). The CDR3 contains 15 residues. CDR3 in amino acids: CASSRPGQGVGIQYF. The CDR3 nucleotides read TGTGCCAGCAGCCGACCGGGACAGGGGGTAGGCATTCAGTACTTC.

The genes are TRBV3-1 (or the pseudogene TRBV3-2) and TRBJ1-1; D is uncertain. V was shortened by 2 bases and J by 5 bases, with 6 bases between the two germline ends. The CDR3 is 12 residues long. CDR1 and CDR2 (germline): LGHDT, YNNKEL (reference sequence). CDR3 protein: CASSQISTEAFF. The CDR3 coding sequence is TGTGCCAGCAGCCAAATATCTACTGAAGCTTTCTTT.

This chain joins TRBV9 and TRBJ2-5, with D tentatively TRBD1 (5 bases). The CDR3 consists of 14 residues. V shed 8 bases and J shed 5 bases, with 19 bases lying between them. Germline CDR1 is SGDLS and CDR2 is YYNGEE. DNA for the CDR3: TGTGCCAGTACCCAAGGCAGGGTAGGGGAGACCCAGTACTTC. This translates into CASTQGRVGETQYF.

The chain is built from TRBV7-2 and TRBJ1-1; the D is unclear. Germline assignment: CDR1 SGHTA and CDR2 FQGNSA. The length of the CDR3 is 15 residues. V was shortened by 4 bases and J by 0 bases, with 12 bases between the two germline ends. Written as DNA, the CDR3 is TGTGCCAGCAGCTCGACGATCGGAGTGAACACTGAAGCTTTCTTT. This translates into CASSSTIGVNTEAFF.

The chain employs TRBV6-1 and TRBJ2-7; TRBD1 might be the D (7 bases). The V gene lost 0 bases and the J gene lost 3 bases, with 15 bases spanning the gap. Germline assignment: CDR1 MNHNS and CDR2 SASEGT. The CDR3 covers 16 residues. CDR3 DNA: TGTGCCAGCAGTGAAGCGTCCGGAGGGGGCCTCTACGAGCAGTACTTC. Translation: CASSEASGGGLYEQYF.

This chain joins TRBV9 and TRBJ1-2; a possible D gene is TRBD1 (6 bases). CDR3 length equals 15 residues. The V gene lost 0 bases and the J gene lost 0 bases, with 9 bases spanning the gap. Germline CDR1 SGDLS, CDR2 YYNGEE. The chain's CDR3 is CASSVGAGANYGYTF. The CDR3 DNA is TGTGCCAGCAGCGTAGGCGCAGGGGCTAACTATGGCTACACCTTC.

This clone was counted between two and nine times. V gene TRBV10-3 combines with J gene TRBJ1-1, with 7 positions matching TRBD1. CDR1 and CDR2 from the germline V gene are ENHRY and SYGVKD. The CDR3 has 15 amino acids. J was trimmed by 6 bases and V by 2 bases; bases with no gene match: 9. CDR3 residues: CAISEGRDSVSEAFF. CDR3 sequence (DNA): TGTGCCATCAGTGAGGGTCGGGACAGCGTATCTGAAGCTTTCTTT.

This sequence joins TRBV6-2 or TRBV6-3 and TRBJ2-7, with TRBD2 as a possible D gene (6 bases). Germline V CDR1 and CDR2: MNHEY, SVGEGT. The V end lost 5 bases, the J end lost 7 bases, and 18 bases lay between the germline ends. The CDR3 runs to 14 residues. The CDR3 loop is CASSDRGTQREQYF. The DNA for the CDR3 is TGTGCCAGCAGTGACCGGGGGACCCAGCGGGAGCAGTACTTC.

The chain carries TRBV14 and TRBJ1-6; D is perhaps TRBD1 (5 bases). Germline CDR1 and CDR2: SGHDN and FVKESK. This CDR3 has 15 residues. Trimming stripped 6 bases from V and 6 bases from J, with 15 bases between. The CDR3 sequence is CASSRTDTGNSPLHF. The CDR3 nucleotides are TGTGCCAGCAGTCGGACGGACACGGGTAATTCACCCCTCCACTTT.

This chain links TRBV3-1 (or the pseudogene TRBV3-2) with TRBJ1-4, with D tentatively TRBD1 (5 bases). The CDR3 has 14 amino acids. Germline lookup yields CDR1 LGHDT and CDR2 YNNKEL (reference sequence). Deletions cut 3 bases from V and 6 bases from J, with 11 bases between. CDR3 in DNA: TGTGCCAGCAGCCAGTCACGGGGGTATGAAAAACTGTTTTTT. This codes for CASSQSRGYEKLFF.

The chain has TRBV24-1 and TRBJ2-3; 12 bases align to TRBD2. J lost 5 bases, V lost 3 bases, and 5 bases had no gene match. CDR3 length: 16 amino acids. CDR1 is KGHDR and CDR2 is SFDVKD in the germline V gene. The CDR3 protein is CATSDTTSGSLDTQYF. Here the CDR3 DNA reads TGTGCCACCAGTGATACGACTAGCGGGAGTTTAGATACGCAGTATTTT.

The chain has TRBV28 and TRBJ2-3; D ambiguous. V lost 6 bases to trimming and J lost 1 base, with 17 bases between them. The CDR3 is 16 residues long. Germline CDR1 is MDHEN and CDR2 is SYDVKM. CDR3 bases: TGTGCCAGCAGCGCCCCGTCCCGACGGGGCACAGATACGCAGTATTTT. Translating gives CASSAPSRRGTDTQYF. Full variable domain (remainder filled in from reference TRBV28 and TRBJ2-3): DVKVTQSSRYLVKRTGEKVFLECVQDMDHENMFWYRQDPGLGLRLIYFSYDVKMKEKGDIPEGYSVSREKKERFSLILESASTNQTSMYLCASSAPSRRGTDTQYFGPGTRLTVL.

The V call is TRBV6-5, the J call TRBJ2-7; 8 nucleotides align to TRBD1. CDR1 and CDR2 (germline): MNHEY, SVGAGI. V trimming: 4 bases; J trimming: 1 base; junction bases outside the gene matches: 6. This CDR3 is 15 amino acids long. DNA of the CDR3: TGTGCCAGCAGTTTCGGACAGGGAGGTTCCTACGAGCAGTACTTC. Protein sequence: CASSFGQGGSYEQYF.

The chain recombines TRBV3-1 (or the pseudogene TRBV3-2) with TRBJ1-3; D not certain. The V end was cut by 2 bases, the J end by 4 bases, with 15 bases between. This CDR3 region has 16 residues. Germline CDR1 is LGHDT and CDR2 is YNNKEL (reference sequence). The DNA for the CDR3 is TGTGCCAGCAGCCAACCCGGTGCTACGAGAGGAAACACCATATATTTT. Residues: CASSQPGATRGNTIYF.

The rearrangement links TRBV20-1 to TRBJ2-1; the D gene is possibly TRBD2 (6 bases). The V gene lost 3 bases and the J gene lost 8 bases, with 11 bases spanning the gap. Germline V gives CDR1 DFQATT, CDR2 SNEGSKA (reference sequence). The CDR3 loop spans 12 amino acids. The CDR3 coding sequence is TGCAGTGCTAGTCGGGGGTTCGATGAGCAGTTCTTC. It specifies CSASRGFDEQFF.

This clone appeared once. The CDR3 sequence is CASNPGTGNYGYTF. The CDR3 coding sequence is TGTGCCAGCAACCCCGGGACAGGGAACTATGGCTACACCTTC. The chain joins TRBV6-4 to TRBJ1-2; 9 nucleotides agree with TRBD1. The V gene end was trimmed by 7 bases and the J gene end by 2 bases; junction bases not matched to a gene: 5. This CDR3 contains 14 residues. CDR1 MRHNA and CDR2 SNTAGT come from the germline V gene.

This chain joins TRBV2 and TRBJ1-2; no reliable D call. The CDR3 covers 12 residues. Trimming removed 6 bases at V and 8 bases at J, with 13 bases between. Germline loops: CDR1 SNHLY, CDR2 FYNNEI. Here the CDR3 DNA reads TGTGCCAGCAGGGAAAACACGTTCGGCTACACCTTC. Encoded protein: CASRENTFGYTF.

The chain recombines TRBV4-3 with TRBJ1-5; tentative D call: TRBD1 (5 bases). Per the germline V gene, CDR1 is LGHNA and CDR2 is YSLEER. V lost 3 bases and J lost 2, with 8 bases in between. The CDR3 is 14 amino acids. CDR3 nucleotides: TGCGCCAGCAGCCAGGGGACTCGCAATCAGCCCCAGCATTTT. Amino acid sequence: CASSQGTRNQPQHF.